One sample yielded the 30 T cell receptor beta chains listed below, sequenced in a study of CD8+CD57+ T cells in acquired aplastic anemia. Genomic DNA was employed as the template in profiling TCR beta VDJ and CDR3. TCRdb re-derived calls from the reads in MiXCR, one entry per CDR3 protein. The sample consists of about 220,000 distinct CDR3 sequences, 30% to 40% of them appearing once. The source material was sorted CD4+, CD8+, or CD8+CD57+ T cells (not recorded which) from PBMCs. Receptor source: a human donor in good health, serving as a control.

The chain combines TRBV6-1 with TRBJ2-2; 7 bases line up with TRBD1. The CDR3 has 16 residues. The V and J ends lost 5 bases and 3 bases, in that order; junction bases with no gene match: 9. CDR1 and CDR2 from the germline V gene are MNHNS and SASEGT. CDR3: CASSLPGQHYTGELFF. CDR3 coding DNA: TGTGCCAGCAGTCTCCCGGGACAGCATTACACCGGGGAGCTGTTTTTT.

V and J are TRBV6-5 and TRBJ1-1; D perhaps matches TRBD1 (5 bases). The germline V gene encodes CDR1 MNHEY and CDR2 SVGAGI. This CDR3 has 14 amino acids. V was trimmed by 2 bases and J by 1 base, leaving 8 bases between them. This CDR3 reads CASSYRDANTEAFF. Here the CDR3 DNA reads TGTGCCAGCAGTTACCGGGACGCGAACACTGAAGCTTTCTTT.

This clonotype was observed many times. CDR3 sequence: CASSLSALRGTEAFF. The DNA for the CDR3 is TGCGCCAGCAGCTTATCGGCCTTACGGGGCACTGAAGCTTTCTTT. The chain couples TRBV5-1 to TRBJ1-1; D remains ambiguous. Trimming cost V 2 bases and J 4 bases, with 15 bases left between them. CDR1 is SGHRS, CDR2 YFSETQ, per germline. CDR3 size: 15 residues.

On this clonotype itself: A much more abundant neighbour one base away suggests this may be a read error. The chain employs TRBV25-1 and TRBJ2-5, with 11 positions matching TRBD2. Germline V gene lookup returns CDR1 MGHDK and CDR2 SYGVNS. V shed 6 bases and J 4 bases; nucleotides not matched to a gene: 4. This CDR3 is built from 14 residues. Here the CDR3 DNA reads TGTGCCAGCAGCTTGGGACTAGCGGCAGAGACCCAGTACTTC. Its translation is CASSLGLAAETQYF.

The chain joins TRBV11-2 to TRBJ2-1; D might be TRBD2 (6 bases). The V end lost 4 bases, the J end lost 4 bases, and 17 bases lay between the germline ends. Germline V gene lookup returns CDR1 SGHAT and CDR2 FQNNGV. The CDR3 runs 16 residues. In nucleotides, the CDR3 is TGTGCCAGCAGCTCCAAATTAGCGGCGAGATACAATGAGCAGTTCTTC. It yields the protein CASSSKLAARYNEQFF.

This clonotype was observed many times. The chain joins TRBV24-1 to TRBJ2-3, with D possibly being TRBD1 (5 bases). The V end lost 3 bases, the J end lost 6 bases, and 12 bases lay between the germline ends. The CDR3 sequence is 14 residues long. Per germline, CDR1 KGHDR and CDR2 SFDVKD. The CDR3 sequence: CATSDLKGSDTQYF. The CDR3 nucleotides are TGTGCCACCAGTGATCTTAAGGGGTCGGATACGCAGTATTTT.

The sample holds many counts of this clonotype. Written as DNA, the CDR3 is TGTGCCAGCAGCTTAGCGCGGTTGGCTCTGACCATGAACACTGAAGCTTTCTTT. Amino acid sequence: CASSLARLALTMNTEAFF. The chain joins TRBV7-9 to TRBJ1-1; D is undetermined. Trimming shortened V by 0 bases and J by 0 bases, and 17 bases separated the two germline ends. CDR3 length: 18 amino acids. Per germline, CDR1 SEHNR and CDR2 FQNEAQ (reference sequence).

This clonotype occurred many times. The chain recombines TRBV7-3 with TRBJ1-1; D gene ambiguous. This CDR3 has 11 amino acids. Trimming left V 3 bases short and J 12 bases short, with 11 bases between. Germline V CDR1 and CDR2: SGHTA, FQGTGA. CDR3 nucleotide sequence: TGTGCCAGCAGCTTTTCTGTCTTCCCTTTCTTT. Its protein is CASSFSVFPFF.

The rearrangement uses TRBV7-2 and TRBJ2-1; D is perhaps TRBD1 (6 bases). The CDR3 has 13 residues. Germline-derived CDR1 and CDR2 are SGHTA and FQGNSA. V lost 5 bases and J 1 base, leaving 6 bases between the germline ends. The CDR3 reads CASSQGSYNEQFF. The CDR3 bases are TGTGCCAGCAGCCAGGGGTCCTACAATGAGCAGTTCTTC.

This clonotype was seen many times. V usage is TRBV7-9 and J usage is TRBJ2-3; 8 positions agree with TRBD2. V trimming: 10 bases; J trimming: 2 bases; junction bases outside the gene matches: 11. CDR3 length: 15 amino acids. In germline, CDR1 is SEHNR, CDR2 FQNEAQ (reference sequence). The CDR3 region has the DNA TGTGCCACAAACACACTAGCGGTGGTCACAGATACGCAGTATTTT. This translates into CATNTLAVVTDTQYF.

This clonotype was detected many times. V is TRBV25-1 and J is TRBJ2-1; perhaps D is TRBD1 or TRBD2 (5 bases each). This CDR3 spans 17 amino acids. Trimming shortened V by 1 base and J by 0 bases, and 13 bases separated the two germline ends. Germline loops: CDR1 MGHDK, CDR2 SYGVNS. The CDR3 region is CASSESGRASSYNEQFF. The CDR3 bases are TGTGCCAGCAGTGAATCGGGGCGGGCGAGCTCCTACAATGAGCAGTTCTTC.

This clonotype showed up many times. The chain combines TRBV5-1 with TRBJ2-7, with 9 positions matching TRBD1. This CDR3 has 13 amino acids. J gave up 5 bases and V 4 bases, and 4 bases lay outside the gene matches. The germline CDR1 and CDR2 sequences are SGHRS and YFSETQ. This CDR3 is CASSQGTGNEQYF. CDR3 bases: TGCGCCAGCAGCCAGGGGACAGGGAACGAGCAGTACTTC.

Worth noting for this clonotype: This may stem from a read error, because a much larger clone lies one nucleotide away. The CDR3 carries no conserved terminal phenylalanine or tryptophan, so it likely arises from a read error. CDR3 nucleotides: TGCGCCAGCAGTGAGACACAAGTGACAGGGACGGGCTACACCTCC. Amino acid sequence: CASSETQVTGTGYTS. This chain joins TRBV10-2 and TRBJ1-2, with TRBD1 identical over 7 bases. The CDR3 spans 15 residues. The V segment lost 2 bases and the J segment 8 bases; nucleotides outside the gene matches: 11. Germline CDR1 and CDR2: WSHSY and SAAADI.

The sample holds many counts of this clonotype. This chain links TRBV7-3 with TRBJ1-1, with 7 bases identical to TRBD1. The germline CDR1 and CDR2 sequences are SGHTA and FQGTGA. The CDR3 spans 14 residues. V lost 3 bases to trimming and J lost 3 bases; unmatched junction nucleotides: 4. This chain's CDR3 is CASSFQGGDTEAFF. The CDR3 DNA follows: TGTGCCAGCAGCTTTCAGGGGGGGGACACTGAAGCTTTCTTT.

This clonotype showed up many times. The chain recombines TRBV5-1 with TRBJ2-7; 7 nucleotides line up with TRBD1. Germline trimming cut 5 bases from V and 5 bases from J; bases unmatched to any gene: 7. The CDR3 is made up of 13 amino acids. Germline assignment: CDR1 SGHRS and CDR2 YFSETQ. CDR3 in amino acids: CASRYGTANEQYF. Here the CDR3 DNA reads TGCGCCAGCAGATACGGGACAGCGAACGAGCAGTACTTC.

The gene calls are TRBV19 and TRBJ2-1, with D perhaps assigned TRBD1 or TRBD2 (5 bases each). Germline V gene data show CDR1 as LNHDA and CDR2 as SQIVND (reference sequence). The CDR3 consists of 16 residues. Trimming took off 9 bases at V and 4 bases at J, with 22 bases between the two ends. For the CDR3, the DNA is TGTGCCAGACCCTATCCAGGGAGCCTAGGATACAATGAGCAGTTCTTC. This gives the protein CARPYPGSLGYNEQFF.

The CDR3 protein is CASSFDRGPDTEAFF. The DNA for the CDR3 is TGTGCCAGCAGCTTCGACAGGGGGCCGGACACTGAAGCTTTCTTT. The chain is built from TRBV5-6 and TRBJ1-1; 10 bases match TRBD1. CDR1 SGHDT and CDR2 YYEEEE come from the germline V gene. There are 15 residues in the CDR3. With 2 bases clipped from V and 3 bases from J, the junction kept 4 bases outside the gene matches.

This clonotype came up many times. This chain links TRBV19 with TRBJ1-2, with D possibly being TRBD1 (6 bases). The CDR3 sequence is 15 residues long. From germline, CDR1 is LNHDA and CDR2 SQIVND (reference sequence). Between the trimmed V and J ends, which lost 4 bases and 4 bases, there was a span of 16 bases. In DNA, the CDR3 is TGTGCCAGTAGTACGATCACAGGGTTTCTCTATGGCTACACCTTC. As protein: CASSTITGFLYGYTF.

This clonotype was seen many times. This chain uses TRBV2 with TRBJ2-2; D is uncertain. Deletions cut 3 bases from V and 0 bases from J, with 8 bases between. Germline V CDR1 and CDR2: SNHLY, FYNNEI. The CDR3 contains 15 residues. The CDR3 nucleotides are TGTGCCAGCAGTGAGAGCGCTGCGAACACCGGGGAGCTGTTTTTT. Its translation is CASSESAANTGELFF. Variable domain in full (rest from reference TRBV2 and TRBJ2-2): EPEVTQTPSHQVTQMGQEVILRCVPISNHLYFYWYRQILGQKVEFLVSFYNNEISEKSEIFDDQFSVERPDGSNFTLKIRSTKLEDSAMYFCASSESAANTGELFFGEGSRLTVL.

This clonotype was counted ten times or more. This chain links TRBV20-1 with TRBJ2-5; 7 nucleotides match TRBD1. CDR3 length: 12 residues. CDR1 and CDR2 (germline): DFQATT, SNEGSKA (reference sequence). V lost 5 bases and J lost 4; bases outside the gene matches: 4. The CDR3: CSAGQVGETQYF. As DNA, the CDR3 is TGCAGTGCTGGACAGGTCGGAGAGACCCAGTACTTC.

This clonotype showed up many times. V gene TRBV20-1 combines with J gene TRBJ2-1; D could derive from TRBD1 or TRBD2 (6 bases each). V lost 3 bases to trimming and J lost 10 bases, with 22 bases between them. CDR3 length: 15 residues. Looked up from germline, CDR1 is DFQATT and CDR2 is SNEGSKA (reference sequence). Here the CDR3 reads CSARMAGQFNVEQFF. CDR3 coding DNA: TGCAGTGCTAGGATGGCGGGACAATTCAATGTGGAGCAGTTCTTC.

The V gene is TRBV2, the J gene TRBJ2-2; possible D gene TRBD2, 5 bases. The V gene's germline CDR1 is SNHLY and CDR2 FYNNEI. V was clipped by 6 bases and J by 7 bases, with 12 bases between them. The CDR3 covers 13 residues. As DNA, the CDR3 is TGTGCCAGCAGGGGAGATAGTGGCGGGGAGCTGTTTTTT. It codes for CASRGDSGGELFF.

This clonotype was counted many times. The rearrangement uses TRBV19 and TRBJ1-2; D call uncertain. V was cut by 4 bases and J by 4 bases, with 16 bases left in between. The germline CDR1 and CDR2 sequences are LNHDA and SQIVND (reference sequence). There are 15 residues in the CDR3. The CDR3 reads CASSTAPPGSYGYTF. CDR3 in DNA: TGTGCCAGTAGTACCGCCCCCCCGGGCTCCTATGGCTACACCTTC.

The chain uses TRBV2 and TRBJ2-3, with D perhaps given as TRBD1 or TRBD2 (6 bases each). The CDR3 is made up of 15 amino acids. Trimming removed 7 bases at V and 1 base at J, with 15 bases between. CDR1 and CDR2 from the germline V gene are SNHLY and FYNNEI. The DNA of the CDR3 is TGTGCCAGCATAACAGGGAGGAGAGGCACAGATACGCAGTATTTT. Translation gives CASITGRRGTDTQYF.

Points on this clonotype: An end of the junction differs from the germline gene, which may be a read error. CDR3 bases: TGTGCTAGCATATGGGACTATCCCTACGAGCAGTACTTC. It translates to CASIWDYPYEQYF. V and J are TRBV7-7 and TRBJ2-7, with TRBD2 matching over 7 bases. The CDR3 runs 13 residues. Germline V gives CDR1 SSHAT, CDR2 FNYEAQ (reference sequence).

Turning to this clonotype: A much larger clone differs by one base, so this may be a read error. This CDR3 fails to terminate in the conserved phenylalanine or tryptophan, so it likely reflects a read error. The chain employs TRBV5-1 and TRBJ2-4; the match to TRBD2 covers 15 bases. This CDR3 spans 18 amino acids. Germline-derived CDR1 and CDR2 are SGHRS and YFSETQ. Trimming at V came to 0 bases and at J to 10 bases, leaving 11 bases not matched to a gene. The CDR3 here is CASSLGRTSGGALGIQYL. For the CDR3, the DNA is TGCGCCAGCAGCTTGGGTAGGACTAGCGGGGGGGCACTCGGGATTCAGTACCTC.

This clonotype was recorded many times. J is TRBJ2-3 and V is TRBV7-3; D is ambiguous. The CDR3 sequence is 13 residues long. Germline CDR1 and CDR2: SGHTA and FQGTGA. V gave up 5 bases and J gave up 8 bases, with 14 bases separating them. The CDR3 sequence is CASSPQPLGTQYF. CDR3 coding DNA: TGTGCCAGCAGCCCCCAGCCTCTCGGTACGCAGTATTTT.

The J gene is TRBJ2-6, the V gene TRBV6-1; D is possibly TRBD1 (5 bases). Trimming shortened V by 9 bases and J by 0 bases, and 18 bases separated the two germline ends. The germline CDR1 and CDR2 sequences are MNHNS and SASEGT. The CDR3 sequence is 17 residues long. CDR3 amino acids: CASHLTVITSGANVLTF. The CDR3 DNA is TGTGCCAGTCATTTGACAGTCATTACCTCTGGGGCCAACGTCCTGACTTTC.

The table lists this clonotype with many counts. V and J are TRBV7-8 and TRBJ2-5, with TRBD2 identical over 8 bases. The trim removed 2 bases at V and 0 bases at J, leaving 5 bases unmatched. This CDR3 has 16 amino acids. Germline CDR1 reads SGHVS; CDR2 reads FQNEAQ. The CDR3 loop reads CASSLRTSTYQETQYF. The CDR3 nucleotides are TGTGCCAGCAGCTTAAGGACTAGCACGTACCAAGAGACCCAGTACTTC.

The chain joins TRBV19 to TRBJ1-1, with D unclear. CDR3 size: 14 residues. Trimming took off 3 bases at V and 4 bases at J, with 12 bases between the two ends. Germline lookup yields CDR1 LNHDA and CDR2 SQIVND (reference sequence). The CDR3 sequence is CASSMVYIGTEAFF. The CDR3 DNA reads as TGTGCCAGTAGTATGGTCTATATCGGCACTGAAGCTTTCTTT.